The clone carrying this T cell receptor (beta chain) was recorded once. Its target is not known. The V segment lost 5 bases and the J segment 3 bases; nucleotides outside the gene matches: 9. Per germline, CDR1 SEHNR and CDR2 FQNEAQ (reference sequence). This CDR3 has 16 residues. The record originates from a study of cytomegalovirus exposure and HLA in healthy donors. General study findings and limits: Using the classifier, cytomegalovirus status was reportedly diagnosed with high specificity and sensitivity. CMV antigen specificity was confirmed in vitro for a few CMV-associated chains. Altogether, some 170 TCR beta chains were recorded as cytomegalovirus-associated.

TCRdb keeps only in-frame clones here, not all; method: immunoSEQ multiplex PCR. The table lists around 58,000 clones, about 89% of them singletons. The sequence was obtained from a woman aged 18 to 35 in good health and CMV-seronegative. Sequencing input: PBMCs. This chain links TRBV7-9 with TRBJ2-4, with 8 positions matching TRBD1. In DNA form, the CDR3 reads TGTGCCAGCAGCGGGCAGGGGGCGCAGGGCAAAAACATTCAGTACTTC. Translating it yields CASSGQGAQGKNIQYF.